This entry lists 8 T cell receptor beta chains sequenced from one sample in a study of T cell responses to AZD1222 COVID-19 vaccine. Profiling relied on immunoSEQ multiplex PCR, and the TCRdb table lists in-frame clones only, not all of them. Among about 150,000 clones, 75% to 95% were seen once, and the ten largest hold 1.5% to 2%. The sample was peripheral blood, taken on day 0 of AZD1222 vaccination. These receptors all come from an adult in good health.

Of note for this clone: Other DNA sequences in the same sample also yield this CDR3. The chain carries TRBV28 and TRBJ1-1; a possible D gene is TRBD1 (5 bases). Germline loops: CDR1 MDHEN, CDR2 SYDVKM. This CDR3 contains 14 residues. V was pared by 5 bases and J by 0 bases, with 10 bases between. DNA of the CDR3: TGTGCCAGCAGTCTCCGGGGACTGAACACTGAAGCTTTCTTT. Its protein is CASSLRGLNTEAFF.

This chain joins TRBV27 and TRBJ1-6; 7 positions match TRBD1. J lost 7 bases, V lost 4 bases, and 4 bases had no gene match. The germline V gene encodes CDR1 MNHEY and CDR2 SMNVEV (reference sequence). This CDR3 region has 14 residues. For the CDR3, the DNA is TGTGCCAGCAGTTGGGCAGGGGGAAATTCACCCCTCCACTTT. It translates to CASSWAGGNSPLHF.

This clone came up once. V usage is TRBV9 and J usage is TRBJ2-1, with a possible D match to TRBD2 (6 bases). Germline CDR1 reads SGDLS; CDR2 reads YYNGEE. Trimming removed 4 bases at V and 0 bases at J, with 14 bases between. The CDR3 covers 16 residues. The CDR3 region has the DNA TGTGCCAGCAGCCCCCGGAGGGCGAGCTCCTACAATGAGCAGTTCTTC. Amino acid sequence: CASSPRRASSYNEQFF.

Turning to this clone: At the DNA level, this CDR3 is encoded by other sequences in the same sample as well. The V gene is TRBV15, the J gene TRBJ1-1; D is unresolved. V shed 3 bases and J shed 0 bases, with 8 bases lying between them. CDR3 length: 14 residues. The germline CDR1 and CDR2 sequences are LNHNV and YYDKDF (reference sequence). The CDR3 DNA reads TGTGCCACCAGCAGCGGTAGCCTGAACACTGAAGCTTTCTTT. It codes for CATSSGSLNTEAFF.

The chain couples TRBV9 to TRBJ2-1; no clear D gene. Trimming stripped 1 base from V and 8 bases from J, with 19 bases between. Looked up from germline, CDR1 is SGDLS and CDR2 is YYNGEE. The CDR3 sequence is 16 residues long. CDR3: CASSVLYGSPTDEQFF. Here the CDR3 DNA reads TGTGCCAGCAGCGTATTATACGGGTCTCCAACAGATGAGCAGTTCTTC.

V gene TRBV15 combines with J gene TRBJ2-5; 9 bases are shared with TRBD2. Germline CDR1 and CDR2: LNHNV and YYDKDF (reference sequence). V was clipped by 6 bases and J by 2 bases; unmatched bases: 13. The CDR3 is made up of 17 amino acids. CDR3 nucleotides: TGTGCCACCAGTCTAGCGGGGTGGGGGGTACTTCAAGAGACCCAGTACTTC. It translates to CATSLAGWGVLQETQYF. Full variable domain (remainder filled in from reference TRBV15 and TRBJ2-5): DAMVIQNPRYQVTQFGKPVTLSCSQTLNHNVMYWYQQKSSQAPKLLFHYYDKDFNNEADTPDNFQSRRPNTSFCFLDIRSPGLGDTAMYLCATSLAGWGVLQETQYFGPGTRLLVL.

The chain has TRBV11-3 and TRBJ2-2; D gene uncertain. The V gene lost 1 base and the J gene lost 6 bases, with 9 bases spanning the gap. Germline-derived CDR1 and CDR2 are SGHNT and YENEEA. This CDR3 region has 14 residues. This chain's CDR3 is CASSLGHKAGELFF. CDR3 DNA sequence: TGTGCCAGCAGCTTAGGGCATAAGGCCGGGGAGCTGTTTTTT.

This clone appeared a single time. The rearrangement links TRBV28 to TRBJ2-2, with 7 bases fitting TRBD2. J was trimmed by 5 bases and V by 1 base; bases with no gene match: 4. The CDR3 loop spans 15 amino acids. The germline CDR1 and CDR2 sequences are MDHEN and SYDVKM. The CDR3 here is CASSLFRTRTGELFF. The CDR3 bases are TGTGCCAGCAGTTTATTCCGGACTAGAACCGGGGAGCTGTTTTTT.